The 22 T cell receptor beta chains in this list originate from one sample, sequenced in a study of cytomegalovirus exposure and HLA in healthy donors. PCR amplification relied on 60 Vbeta primers (plus 13 Jbeta primers). Repertoires were generated with immunoSEQ multiplex PCR, while TCRdb's copy carries only in-frame clones and drops some. Altogether over 85,000 clones are present, approximately 7.7% being singletons, with the ten largest covering approximately 2.5%. Sequencing was carried out using PBMCs. These receptor sequences come from a man aged 50-60 years in good health and CMV-seronegative.

This sequence joins TRBV7-2 and TRBJ1-1; TRBD1 aligns across 10 bases. With V trimmed by 1 base and J by 3 bases, 11 bases remained unmatched. The CDR3 is 18 residues long. Germline V lookup: CDR1 SGHTA, CDR2 FQGNSA. CDR3: CASSLGPPGQGRYTEAFF. CDR3 bases: TGTGCCAGCAGCTTAGGCCCTCCGGGACAGGGGAGGTACACTGAAGCTTTCTTT.

A few counts support this clone. The J gene is TRBJ2-1, the V gene TRBV6-5; 7 positions agree with TRBD2. The CDR3 has 15 residues. From germline, CDR1 is MNHEY and CDR2 SVGAGI. Trimming took 1 base from V and 6 from J; bases not matched to a gene: 6. In DNA form, the CDR3 reads TGTGCCAGCAGTTACTACAGCGGGACCACCAATGAGCAGTTCTTC. Translation gives CASSYYSGTTNEQFF.

CDR3 DNA: TGTGCCATCAGTCCCGGGACTAGCTTACAAGAGACCCAGTACTTC. The encoded protein is CAISPGTSLQETQYF. The chain combines TRBV10-3 with TRBJ2-5; TRBD2 agrees at 9 bases. V lost 5 bases and J lost 2; bases outside the gene matches: 6. Germline V lookup: CDR1 ENHRY, CDR2 SYGVKD. This CDR3 has 15 amino acids.

This chain links TRBV27 with TRBJ2-5, with 14 bases identical to TRBD2. The germline CDR1 and CDR2 sequences are MNHEY and SMNVEV (reference sequence). CDR3 size: 15 residues. J lost 4 bases, V lost 5 bases, and 3 bases had no gene match. CDR3 loop: CASSQGLAGVETQYF. CDR3 sequence (DNA): TGTGCCAGCAGTCAGGGACTAGCGGGAGTAGAGACCCAGTACTTC.

This clone was counted a few times. The chain has TRBV7-2 and TRBJ1-5; TRBD1 aligns across 9 bases. The CDR3 extends over 15 amino acids. J lost 6 bases, V lost 5 bases, and 8 bases had no gene match. The germline CDR1 and CDR2 sequences are SGHTA and FQGNSA. Here the CDR3 DNA reads TGTGCCAGCAGCCCATGGACAGGGGTTGGTCAGCCCCAGCATTTT. This translates into CASSPWTGVGQPQHF.

The rearrangement links TRBV6-5 to TRBJ1-5; D remains ambiguous. This CDR3 has 14 amino acids. Germline assignment: CDR1 MNHEY and CDR2 SVGAGI. The V end was cut by 0 bases, the J end by 3 bases, with 6 bases between. CDR3 amino acids: CASSYSGNNQPQHF. The CDR3 coding sequence is TGTGCCAGCAGTTACTCCGGGAACAATCAGCCCCAGCATTTT.

The CDR3 region has the DNA TGTGCCAGCAGCGTAGATCCAGGACTAGCGGGGCTAGAGACCCAGTACTTC. Translation: CASSVDPGLAGLETQYF. This rearrangement joins TRBV9 to TRBJ2-5; 12 nucleotides agree with TRBD2. The CDR3 is 17 residues long. The ends lost 0 bases at V and 4 bases at J; junction bases unmatched: 7. Germline V gives CDR1 SGDLS, CDR2 YYNGEE.

This clone has only a few counts. This CDR3 reads CASSLETPGGYTF. Written as DNA, the CDR3 is TGTGCCAGCAGCTTGGAGACCCCCGGGGGCTACACCTTC. This sequence joins TRBV5-4 and TRBJ1-2; D not resolved. The germline CDR1 and CDR2 sequences are SGHNT and YYREEE (reference sequence). This CDR3 is 13 amino acids long. V lost 0 bases and J lost 8, with 11 bases in between.

This rearrangement joins TRBV25-1 to TRBJ2-3, with TRBD2 as a possible D gene (7 bases). CDR3 length equals 15 residues. Germline V CDR1 and CDR2: MGHDK, SYGVNS. V lost 1 base, J lost 1 base, and 9 bases lay in between. The CDR3 reads CASSEWGGRTDTQYF. In DNA form, the CDR3 reads TGTGCCAGCAGTGAATGGGGGGGGCGCACAGATACGCAGTATTTT.

This sequence joins TRBV15 and TRBJ2-3, with D perhaps matching TRBD2 (5 bases). Trimming took 1 base from V and 8 from J, leaving 22 bases between them. CDR3 length equals 17 residues. CDR1 LNHNV and CDR2 YYDKDF come from the germline V gene (reference sequence). The CDR3 sequence: CATSRGRGLELRVTQYF. The CDR3 nucleotides read TGTGCCACCAGCAGAGGTCGGGGTTTGGAATTAAGGGTTACGCAGTATTTT.

The rearrangement links TRBV6-7 to TRBJ1-2; D is undetermined. TRBV6-7 is classed as an ORF, of uncertain function. This CDR3 spans 14 amino acids. The ends were cut back, 2 bases at V and 8 bases at J, with 15 bases in the middle. As DNA, the CDR3 is TGTGCCAGCAGTTACCCCGGTTTCGGTAAGGGCTACACCTTC. Amino acids: CASSYPGFGKGYTF.

In this sample, this clone turned up a few times. The chain uses TRBV7-8 and TRBJ1-4; D is possibly TRBD1 (5 bases). The CDR3 sequence is 13 residues long. Germline V gives CDR1 SGHVS, CDR2 FQNEAQ. V was clipped by 1 base and J by 11 bases, with 11 bases between them. DNA of the CDR3: TGTGCCAGCAGCTTAGTTGGGACTTTTAAACTGTTTTTT. Translated, it gives CASSLVGTFKLFF. Looking up the rest from reference TRBV7-8 and TRBJ1-4 gives the full variable domain: GAGVSQSPRYKVAKRGQDVALRCDPISGHVSLFWYQQALGQGPEFLTYFQNEAQLDKSGLPSDRFFAERPEGSVSTLKIQRTQQEDSAVYLCASSLVGTFKLFFGSGTQLSVL.

In this sample, this clone turned up a few times. V gene TRBV11-2 combines with J gene TRBJ1-1; a possible D gene is TRBD1 (6 bases). The V gene lost 0 bases and the J gene lost 0 bases, with 8 bases spanning the gap. Germline CDR1 SGHAT, CDR2 FQNNGV. The CDR3 sequence is 15 residues long. CDR3 amino acids: CASSLEQGLNTEAFF. In nucleotides, the CDR3 is TGTGCCAGCAGCTTAGAACAGGGATTGAACACTGAAGCTTTCTTT.

V gene TRBV2 combines with J gene TRBJ2-1; 15 bases agree with TRBD2. J gave up 7 bases and V 7 bases, and 2 bases lay outside the gene matches. The CDR3 covers 14 residues. Germline V gene data show CDR1 as SNHLY and CDR2 as FYNNEI. The CDR3 nucleotides read TGTGCCAGCACCGGACTAGCGGGAGGGAATGAGCAGTTCTTC. It is translated as CASTGLAGGNEQFF.

This clone was detected a few times. The V and J genes are TRBV9 and TRBJ2-5; D may be TRBD2 (6 bases). Germline-derived CDR1 and CDR2 are SGDLS and YYNGEE. The V end lost 5 bases, the J end lost 1 base, and 9 bases lay between the germline ends. CDR3 length equals 13 residues. The CDR3 reads CASRGAGQETQYF. CDR3 nucleotide sequence: TGTGCCAGCAGAGGAGCGGGCCAAGAGACCCAGTACTTC.

This rearrangement joins TRBV6-5 to TRBJ1-2, with a weak D call TRBD1 (6 bases). V gave up 0 bases and J gave up 4 bases, with 15 bases separating them. CDR1 and CDR2 from the germline V gene are MNHEY and SVGAGI. The CDR3 contains 16 residues. The CDR3 spells CASSYSGRGEAYGYTF. For the CDR3, the DNA is TGTGCCAGCAGTTACTCTGGCAGGGGAGAGGCCTATGGCTACACCTTC.

This clone turned up a few times. J is TRBJ2-2 and V is TRBV19; D ambiguous. V dropped 3 bases and J dropped 2 bases, with 10 bases sitting between them. The germline V gene encodes CDR1 LNHDA and CDR2 SQIVND (reference sequence). CDR3 length: 15 residues. CDR3 sequence reads: CASSIGQVNTGELFF. The CDR3 DNA follows: TGTGCCAGTAGTATTGGGCAGGTTAACACCGGGGAGCTGTTTTTT.

This clone was seen a few times. The identical CDR3 is also encoded by other nucleotide sequences in the sample. The chain joins TRBV5-4 to TRBJ1-2; weak D call: TRBD1 (5 bases). The CDR3 is 15 amino acids. The V gene's germline CDR1 is SGHNT and CDR2 YYREEE (reference sequence). The V end was cut by 0 bases, the J end by 4 bases, with 13 bases between. The CDR3: CASSLGWGATYGYTF. The CDR3 bases are TGTGCCAGCAGCTTGGGGTGGGGCGCAACCTATGGCTACACCTTC. Variable domain in full (rest from reference TRBV5-4 and TRBJ1-2): ETGVTQSPTHLIKTRGQQVTLRCSSQSGHNTVSWYQQALGQGPQFIFQYYREEENGRGNFPPRFSGLQFPNYSSELNVNALELDDSALYLCASSLGWGATYGYTFGSGTRLTVV.

This clone came up a few times. The gene calls are TRBV7-8 and TRBJ2-7; D is possibly TRBD1 (5 bases). V lost 3 bases, J lost 3 bases, and 12 bases lay in between. The CDR3 spans 14 residues. The germline CDR1 and CDR2 sequences are SGHVS and FQNEAQ. The CDR3 here is CASSFTPDSYEQYF. As DNA, the CDR3 is TGTGCCAGCAGCTTTACTCCCGACAGCTACGAGCAGTACTTC.

The chain links TRBV7-6 to TRBJ2-1; 16 bases align to TRBD2. With 1 base clipped from V and 7 bases from J, the junction kept 10 bases outside the gene matches. The CDR3 extends over 19 amino acids. The germline V gene has CDR1 SGHVS and CDR2 FNYEAQ. CDR3 in DNA: TGTGCCAGCAGCTTAGTGGGGACTAGCGGGAGGGCCTCCTCTAATGAGCAGTTCTTC. This gives the protein CASSLVGTSGRASSNEQFF. The full variable domain, completed using reference TRBV7-6 and TRBJ2-1, is GAGVSQSPRYKVTKRGQDVALRCDPISGHVSLYWYRQALGQGPEFLTYFNYEAQQDKSGLPNDRFSAERPEGSISTLTIQRTEQRDSAMYRCASSLVGTSGRASSNEQFFGPGTRLTVL.

This clone turned up a few times. The V and J genes are TRBV18 and TRBJ2-7; D unclear. CDR1 and CDR2 from the germline V gene are KGHSH and LQKENI. The V end lost 0 bases, the J end lost 1 base, and 13 bases lay between the germline ends. The CDR3 spans 16 residues. CDR3 nucleotides: TGTGCCAGCTCACCACCCACGGGTTTATCTTCCTACGAGCAGTACTTC. It codes for CASSPPTGLSSYEQYF.

This clone was seen repeatedly, ten times or more. This chain uses TRBV5-1 with TRBJ2-1, with D hard to call. Per the germline V gene, CDR1 is SGHRS and CDR2 is YFSETQ. V lost 3 bases to trimming and J lost 7 bases, with 11 bases between them. The CDR3 extends over 13 amino acids. The CDR3 coding sequence is TGCGCCAGCAGCTCGGCGACGGGTAATGAGCAGTTCTTC. Amino acids: CASSSATGNEQFF.